The T cell receptor beta chain described here comes from a study of CD8 T cell repertoires and HIV-1 epitope variants. About the research overall: T cells were stimulated with Twenty-five Gag and Nef peptides separately. T cells were cultured for roughly ten days with cytokines added on days 3 and 7. Overall study results and limits: The TAALDMSHF plasma variant had no responses, unlike KF9 (about 5 clonotypes) and HW9 (one).

CDR1 MDHEN and CDR2 SYDVKM come from the germline V gene. This CDR3 has 13 amino acids. V gave up 7 bases and J gave up 3 bases; unmatched junction bases: 5. In the case of this clone: Its antigen is unknown.

Sequencing of TCR beta CDR3 used immunoSEQ survey depth. Sequencing used immunoSEQ multiplex PCR; TCRdb keeps in-frame clones, though not all of them. Of tens of thousands of clones in the sample, just under 75% were seen once. This chain connects TRBV28 to TRBJ1-2; 7 nucleotides match TRBD1. The clonotype comes from a male donor with HIV. The sample was uncultured baseline CD8+ T cells from peripheral blood mononuclear cells (PBMCs). Here the CDR3 DNA reads TGTGCCAGCACTCCCGACAGGGACTATGGCTACACCTTC. It translates to CASTPDRDYGYTF.